Below are 5 T cell receptor beta chains sequenced from a single sample in a study of T cells after yellow fever vaccination. TCRdb redid the calling of the 5' RACE reads with MiXCR, one entry per CDR3 protein. The sample holds some 300,000 distinct CDR3 sequences, over 8.5% seen once. The sequenced sample was CD4+ T cells sorted from PBMCs, obtained 45 days after the yellow fever booster vaccination. These TCRs come from a young man who received the YFV17D yellow fever vaccine.

In this sample, this clonotype turned up a few times. The chain is built from TRBV11-2 and TRBJ1-4; 10 bases are shared with TRBD1. Trimming removed 5 bases from V and 10 bases from J; junction bases left unmatched: 4. The CDR3 runs 13 residues. Germline-derived CDR1 and CDR2 are SGHAT and FQNNGV. This CDR3 is CASSLDRGGKLFF. In DNA, the CDR3 is TGTGCCAGCAGCCTGGACAGGGGGGGAAAACTGTTTTTT.

This clonotype was picked up a small number of times. V is TRBV5-1 and J is TRBJ2-7; possible D gene TRBD2, 5 bases. The CDR3 consists of 15 residues. Germline CDR1 SGHRS, CDR2 YFSETQ. Trimming left V 3 bases short and J 5 bases short, with 18 bases between. The chain's CDR3 is CASSYGRGERDEQYF. CDR3 nucleotide sequence: TGCGCCAGCAGCTATGGACGGGGTGAGAGAGACGAGCAGTACTTC.

The table lists this clonotype with a few counts. J is TRBJ1-1 and V is TRBV6-2 or TRBV6-3, with D uncertain. The V and J ends lost 5 bases and 6 bases respectively, with 10 bases between them. Germline values: CDR1 MNHEY, CDR2 SVGEGT. The CDR3 loop spans 12 amino acids. In nucleotides, the CDR3 is TGTGCCAGCAGTAACCCCCTTGCTGAAGCTTTCTTT. Translation: CASSNPLAEAFF.

The chain combines TRBV15 with TRBJ2-6; D gene uncertain. CDR1 is LNHNV and CDR2 is YYDKDF in the germline V gene (reference sequence). CDR3 length: 16 amino acids. Trimming took 0 bases from V and 1 from J, leaving 7 bases between them. The CDR3 bases are TGTGCCACCAGCAGAGATATGGGGTCTGGGGCCAACGTCCTGACTTTC. Protein product: CATSRDMGSGANVLTF.

The chain couples TRBV9 to TRBJ2-5; 9 bases are a match to TRBD1. Trimming took 0 bases from V and 5 from J; bases not matched to a gene: 5. CDR3 size: 15 residues. CDR1 is SGDLS and CDR2 is YYNGEE in the germline V gene. The CDR3 here is CASSVGDRVMETQYF. The DNA of the CDR3 is TGTGCCAGCAGCGTAGGGGACAGGGTTATGGAGACCCAGTACTTC.